This T cell receptor beta chain was sequenced for a study of Ad26.COV2.S vaccination and SARS-CoV-2 variants. Study information: Donor allocation was to the COV1001 Ad26.COV2.S trial arm. Findings and limits, study-wide: The TCR breadth and depth analyses may have produced an underestimate of total T cell responses.

This CDR3 contains 17 residues. Germline V gene data show CDR1 as LGHDT and CDR2 as YNNKEL (reference sequence). Trimming took off 1 base at V and 4 bases at J, with 17 bases between the two ends. This sample's treatment: 15 to 20 received Ad26.COV2.S at low or high dose, single or two shots; roughly five received placebo; per-sample allocation not given. All samples were drawn on day 63, counting from the first vaccine or placebo injection. It was an adult aged 18-55 years in Boston who was the donor. Assay: immunoSEQ multiplex PCR; the TCRdb copy retains only in-frame clones and omits some. Altogether around 340,000 clones are present, around nine tenths being singletons, with the ten largest covering roughly 10%. Details on this clone: Its cognate antigen is unknown.

The V gene is TRBV3-1 (or the pseudogene TRBV3-2), the J gene TRBJ1-5; D is perhaps TRBD1 (5 bases). The sequence was obtained from a person between 18 and 65 years old who received the Ad26.COV2.S COVID-19 vaccine or a placebo. The sample in question was peripheral blood, obtained in a trial of Ad26.COV2.S vaccine versus placebo. The CDR3 coding sequence is TGTGCCAGCAGCCAAGGCAGGGAATTCCTCACGAATCAGCCCCAGCATTTT. Translated: CASSQGREFLTNQPQHF.